This entry features one T cell receptor (beta chain) sequence. This receptor's antigen is unknown. The input lacks base qualities; no much larger clone sits a single base away. Library prep was done by UMI-ligation and nested PCR. An equimolar mix of two oligonucleotides covering both TRBC1 and TRBC2 was used as the beta constant-region primer. A single-stranded oligonucleotide containing the SP2 primer and a 12-nucleotide UMI was joined to the 3' end of the cDNA by T4 RNA ligase 1. The ligated cDNA went through four rounds of PCR with nested alpha and beta constant-region primers together with the SP2 primer. The ligation reaction was kept at 16 degrees C for 20-24 hours. To avoid over-amplification, PCR2 was usually performed as a SYBR Green qPCR and halted once a predetermined threshold was reached. Apart from the first purification, every purification step used Agencourt AMPure XP magnetic beads. Libraries were quantified by Qubit and checked on a TapeStation, with a main peak expected near 650 bp. Pooled libraries were sequenced on an Illumina MiSeq using v2 2x251 paired-end kits, and typically 1-2 million reads were obtained per sample. Each sample was pooled at 4 nM, and roughly 4.5-7% PhiX was included to help cluster recognition. On the study's bioinformatics: V and J genes were assigned to Demultiplexor-processed FASTQ reads by Decombinator through tag matching, with a single base-pair mismatch being allowed. Collapsinator used UMIs to correct both sequencing errors and frequency errors arising from PCR heterogeneity. CDR3Translator translated TCRs and extracted CDR3s from the conserved cysteine to the FGXG phenylalanine, flagging non-productive sequences. Gini, Shannon entropy and inverse Simpson indices were calculated on repertoires that had been subsampled to equal numbers of UMI-defined TCRs. Power-law fits to clonotype abundance distributions were performed by maximum likelihood within the linear range. Similar UMI counts, unique TCR numbers and clonal distributions were obtained with the pipeline and with MIGEC on one naive CD8 sample. In one analysis, naive TCRs also found in any memory subset of the same donor were removed from the naive repertoire. A set of several thousand CMV-associated CDR3 sequences, compiled from VDJdb and a published dataset, was used to search the repertoires. TCRdb reprocessing: public reads trimmed at Q25 with fastp, clones called with MiXCR, in-frame beta chains kept. Entries that share a CDR3 protein sequence are merged under the most common genes and DNA. TCRdb, rather than the study authors, made the V and J calls. In this sample the table shows 120,000 to 150,000 distinct CDR3 sequences, about 17% of which occur a single time. The ten top clones hold about 0.13% of the sample.

The data were obtained in a study of naive and memory T cell subsets (TCRdb year 2017). About the study as a whole: Sorted naive and memory T cell subsets from peripheral blood were analyzed in the study using a UMI-based, open-source pipeline for TCR alpha and beta sequencing. The results of the functional CMV T cell responses matched the IgG serology results in every case. RNA was DNase-treated and reverse transcribed with TCR constant-region primers, mostly using SuperScript III. The investigation overall reported the following: After error correction, over 90% of naive TCR sequences appeared only once, giving much steeper abundance distributions than memory subsets. RNA-based TCR counts may be influenced by expression changes linked to T cell activation and differentiation. In both CD4 and CD8 cells, a rise in Gini index and a fall in Shannon and inverse Simpson diversity were observed from naive through CM, EM and EMRA. A few larger clonotypes were present in naive repertoires, particularly the CD8 repertoires, and these clonotypes were possibly memory cells re-expressing CD45RA. The repertoire findings for the naive and memory subsets could not be validated against a ground truth because none was available. TCR abundance followed a power law whose exponent differed between naive and memory subsets but was consistent across the three individuals. Clonotypes were defined as single alpha or beta chain sequences, not paired alpha/beta receptors.

TCR alpha and beta chain libraries were amplified separately from the second PCR step onward. To determine each donor's CMV status, fresh PBMCs were stimulated overnight with CMV viral lysate, and IFNgamma production from CD4+ T cells was then assessed. CD4 T cells were positively selected with Miltenyi beads, followed by positive selection of CD8 T cells from the CD4-negative fraction. Cells were stained for CD3, CD4, CD8, CD45RA, CD27 and a live/dead dye and were sorted on a BD Aria II into four subsets based on CD45RA and CD27. Three healthy volunteers provided blood, and each donor's sample was split into CD4 and CD8 T cells and then further divided into four differentiation subsets. Approximately 120 ml of peripheral blood was collected from each donor, and PBMC were isolated by Ficoll-Paque PLUS density-gradient centrifugation. Sorted cells were lysed in RLT buffer, and RNA was extracted with a Qiagen RNeasy kit and stored at -80°C.

From the cysteine up to the phenylalanine, the CDR3 has a length of 18 residues. The CDR3 DNA has 54 bases and is translated from base 1. The germline V gene supplies CDR1 KGHDR and CDR2 SFDVKD. Trimmed from V: 3 bases; trimmed from J: 0 bases; junction bases lacking a gene match: 6. This TCR was sampled from a human donor in good health. Input material: naive CD4+ T cells from blood. The cell subset or site label of this sample denotes: naive T cells, CD45RA high CD27+. Recombination connected TRBV24-1 to TRBJ2-1, with 11 central nucleotides matching TRBD2. The CDR3 reads CATSDTLTSGSSYNEQFF. The sequenced DNA: TGTGCCACCAGTGATACCCTTACTAGCGGGAGCTCCTACAATGAGCAGTTCTTC.